This TCR beta chain was documented in a study of CD8 T cells in ankylosing spondylitis. Study-wide results and limits: Researchers report that disease-linked clones proved CD8+ and relatively rare in peripheral blood. Some motif variants were previously reported in reactive arthritis synovial fluid and blood. Within matched ankylosing spondylitis synovial fluid, disease-linked clones were reportedly significantly enriched.

This clonotype was seen at least ten times. No antigen is known for it. TCRdb ran MiXCR on the 5' RACE reads and lists one entry per CDR3 protein. The data show around 42,000 distinct CDR3 sequences, roughly 2.6% seen once. Sequenced sample: blood, either unsorted or a sorted T cell fraction (not recorded which). The sequence came from a male donor with ankylosing spondylitis or in good health (not recorded which).

In nucleotides, the CDR3 is TGTGCCAGCAGCGTATTTGGGGGGGAGAGCACCGGGGAGCTGTTTTTT. It specifies CASSVFGGESTGELFF. The chain employs TRBV9 and TRBJ2-2; 7 bases are a match to TRBD2. This CDR3 has 16 amino acids. With V trimmed by 1 base and J by 4 bases, 7 bases remained unmatched. CDR1 and CDR2 from the germline V gene are SGDLS and YYNGEE. Using reference TRBV9 and TRBJ2-2 for the parts outside the CDR3, the full variable domain is DSGVTQTPKHLITATGQRVTLRCSPRSGDLSVYWYQQSLDQGLQFLIQYYNGEERAKGNILERFSAQQFPDLHSELNLSSLELGDSALYFCASSVFGGESTGELFFGEGSRLTVL.